Listed here is a single TCR beta chain. This CDR3 has 16 amino acids. Trimming took off 5 bases at V and 3 bases at J, with 18 bases between the two ends. Germline values: CDR1 KGHDR, CDR2 SFDVKD. The sample belongs to a study of patients and donors after allogeneic stem cell transplantation. MiXCR was run by TCRdb on the RT-PCR reads, yielding one entry per CDR3 protein. The sample contains some 960,000 distinct CDR3 sequences, roughly 17% of which appear only once. This rearrangement joins TRBV24-1 to TRBJ1-2; D not resolved. This TCR was recovered from a human donor who was either an allogeneic HSCT recipient or a stem cell or donor lymphocyte infusion donor (not recorded which). It is not recorded whose cells these are; they may come from a transplant donor. Sample: blood, either unsorted or a sorted T cell fraction (not recorded which). The CDR3 loop is CATSVLRLCLDYGYTF. CDR3 coding DNA: TGTGCCACCAGTGTCCTCAGGCTCTGCCTTGACTATGGCTACACCTTC.